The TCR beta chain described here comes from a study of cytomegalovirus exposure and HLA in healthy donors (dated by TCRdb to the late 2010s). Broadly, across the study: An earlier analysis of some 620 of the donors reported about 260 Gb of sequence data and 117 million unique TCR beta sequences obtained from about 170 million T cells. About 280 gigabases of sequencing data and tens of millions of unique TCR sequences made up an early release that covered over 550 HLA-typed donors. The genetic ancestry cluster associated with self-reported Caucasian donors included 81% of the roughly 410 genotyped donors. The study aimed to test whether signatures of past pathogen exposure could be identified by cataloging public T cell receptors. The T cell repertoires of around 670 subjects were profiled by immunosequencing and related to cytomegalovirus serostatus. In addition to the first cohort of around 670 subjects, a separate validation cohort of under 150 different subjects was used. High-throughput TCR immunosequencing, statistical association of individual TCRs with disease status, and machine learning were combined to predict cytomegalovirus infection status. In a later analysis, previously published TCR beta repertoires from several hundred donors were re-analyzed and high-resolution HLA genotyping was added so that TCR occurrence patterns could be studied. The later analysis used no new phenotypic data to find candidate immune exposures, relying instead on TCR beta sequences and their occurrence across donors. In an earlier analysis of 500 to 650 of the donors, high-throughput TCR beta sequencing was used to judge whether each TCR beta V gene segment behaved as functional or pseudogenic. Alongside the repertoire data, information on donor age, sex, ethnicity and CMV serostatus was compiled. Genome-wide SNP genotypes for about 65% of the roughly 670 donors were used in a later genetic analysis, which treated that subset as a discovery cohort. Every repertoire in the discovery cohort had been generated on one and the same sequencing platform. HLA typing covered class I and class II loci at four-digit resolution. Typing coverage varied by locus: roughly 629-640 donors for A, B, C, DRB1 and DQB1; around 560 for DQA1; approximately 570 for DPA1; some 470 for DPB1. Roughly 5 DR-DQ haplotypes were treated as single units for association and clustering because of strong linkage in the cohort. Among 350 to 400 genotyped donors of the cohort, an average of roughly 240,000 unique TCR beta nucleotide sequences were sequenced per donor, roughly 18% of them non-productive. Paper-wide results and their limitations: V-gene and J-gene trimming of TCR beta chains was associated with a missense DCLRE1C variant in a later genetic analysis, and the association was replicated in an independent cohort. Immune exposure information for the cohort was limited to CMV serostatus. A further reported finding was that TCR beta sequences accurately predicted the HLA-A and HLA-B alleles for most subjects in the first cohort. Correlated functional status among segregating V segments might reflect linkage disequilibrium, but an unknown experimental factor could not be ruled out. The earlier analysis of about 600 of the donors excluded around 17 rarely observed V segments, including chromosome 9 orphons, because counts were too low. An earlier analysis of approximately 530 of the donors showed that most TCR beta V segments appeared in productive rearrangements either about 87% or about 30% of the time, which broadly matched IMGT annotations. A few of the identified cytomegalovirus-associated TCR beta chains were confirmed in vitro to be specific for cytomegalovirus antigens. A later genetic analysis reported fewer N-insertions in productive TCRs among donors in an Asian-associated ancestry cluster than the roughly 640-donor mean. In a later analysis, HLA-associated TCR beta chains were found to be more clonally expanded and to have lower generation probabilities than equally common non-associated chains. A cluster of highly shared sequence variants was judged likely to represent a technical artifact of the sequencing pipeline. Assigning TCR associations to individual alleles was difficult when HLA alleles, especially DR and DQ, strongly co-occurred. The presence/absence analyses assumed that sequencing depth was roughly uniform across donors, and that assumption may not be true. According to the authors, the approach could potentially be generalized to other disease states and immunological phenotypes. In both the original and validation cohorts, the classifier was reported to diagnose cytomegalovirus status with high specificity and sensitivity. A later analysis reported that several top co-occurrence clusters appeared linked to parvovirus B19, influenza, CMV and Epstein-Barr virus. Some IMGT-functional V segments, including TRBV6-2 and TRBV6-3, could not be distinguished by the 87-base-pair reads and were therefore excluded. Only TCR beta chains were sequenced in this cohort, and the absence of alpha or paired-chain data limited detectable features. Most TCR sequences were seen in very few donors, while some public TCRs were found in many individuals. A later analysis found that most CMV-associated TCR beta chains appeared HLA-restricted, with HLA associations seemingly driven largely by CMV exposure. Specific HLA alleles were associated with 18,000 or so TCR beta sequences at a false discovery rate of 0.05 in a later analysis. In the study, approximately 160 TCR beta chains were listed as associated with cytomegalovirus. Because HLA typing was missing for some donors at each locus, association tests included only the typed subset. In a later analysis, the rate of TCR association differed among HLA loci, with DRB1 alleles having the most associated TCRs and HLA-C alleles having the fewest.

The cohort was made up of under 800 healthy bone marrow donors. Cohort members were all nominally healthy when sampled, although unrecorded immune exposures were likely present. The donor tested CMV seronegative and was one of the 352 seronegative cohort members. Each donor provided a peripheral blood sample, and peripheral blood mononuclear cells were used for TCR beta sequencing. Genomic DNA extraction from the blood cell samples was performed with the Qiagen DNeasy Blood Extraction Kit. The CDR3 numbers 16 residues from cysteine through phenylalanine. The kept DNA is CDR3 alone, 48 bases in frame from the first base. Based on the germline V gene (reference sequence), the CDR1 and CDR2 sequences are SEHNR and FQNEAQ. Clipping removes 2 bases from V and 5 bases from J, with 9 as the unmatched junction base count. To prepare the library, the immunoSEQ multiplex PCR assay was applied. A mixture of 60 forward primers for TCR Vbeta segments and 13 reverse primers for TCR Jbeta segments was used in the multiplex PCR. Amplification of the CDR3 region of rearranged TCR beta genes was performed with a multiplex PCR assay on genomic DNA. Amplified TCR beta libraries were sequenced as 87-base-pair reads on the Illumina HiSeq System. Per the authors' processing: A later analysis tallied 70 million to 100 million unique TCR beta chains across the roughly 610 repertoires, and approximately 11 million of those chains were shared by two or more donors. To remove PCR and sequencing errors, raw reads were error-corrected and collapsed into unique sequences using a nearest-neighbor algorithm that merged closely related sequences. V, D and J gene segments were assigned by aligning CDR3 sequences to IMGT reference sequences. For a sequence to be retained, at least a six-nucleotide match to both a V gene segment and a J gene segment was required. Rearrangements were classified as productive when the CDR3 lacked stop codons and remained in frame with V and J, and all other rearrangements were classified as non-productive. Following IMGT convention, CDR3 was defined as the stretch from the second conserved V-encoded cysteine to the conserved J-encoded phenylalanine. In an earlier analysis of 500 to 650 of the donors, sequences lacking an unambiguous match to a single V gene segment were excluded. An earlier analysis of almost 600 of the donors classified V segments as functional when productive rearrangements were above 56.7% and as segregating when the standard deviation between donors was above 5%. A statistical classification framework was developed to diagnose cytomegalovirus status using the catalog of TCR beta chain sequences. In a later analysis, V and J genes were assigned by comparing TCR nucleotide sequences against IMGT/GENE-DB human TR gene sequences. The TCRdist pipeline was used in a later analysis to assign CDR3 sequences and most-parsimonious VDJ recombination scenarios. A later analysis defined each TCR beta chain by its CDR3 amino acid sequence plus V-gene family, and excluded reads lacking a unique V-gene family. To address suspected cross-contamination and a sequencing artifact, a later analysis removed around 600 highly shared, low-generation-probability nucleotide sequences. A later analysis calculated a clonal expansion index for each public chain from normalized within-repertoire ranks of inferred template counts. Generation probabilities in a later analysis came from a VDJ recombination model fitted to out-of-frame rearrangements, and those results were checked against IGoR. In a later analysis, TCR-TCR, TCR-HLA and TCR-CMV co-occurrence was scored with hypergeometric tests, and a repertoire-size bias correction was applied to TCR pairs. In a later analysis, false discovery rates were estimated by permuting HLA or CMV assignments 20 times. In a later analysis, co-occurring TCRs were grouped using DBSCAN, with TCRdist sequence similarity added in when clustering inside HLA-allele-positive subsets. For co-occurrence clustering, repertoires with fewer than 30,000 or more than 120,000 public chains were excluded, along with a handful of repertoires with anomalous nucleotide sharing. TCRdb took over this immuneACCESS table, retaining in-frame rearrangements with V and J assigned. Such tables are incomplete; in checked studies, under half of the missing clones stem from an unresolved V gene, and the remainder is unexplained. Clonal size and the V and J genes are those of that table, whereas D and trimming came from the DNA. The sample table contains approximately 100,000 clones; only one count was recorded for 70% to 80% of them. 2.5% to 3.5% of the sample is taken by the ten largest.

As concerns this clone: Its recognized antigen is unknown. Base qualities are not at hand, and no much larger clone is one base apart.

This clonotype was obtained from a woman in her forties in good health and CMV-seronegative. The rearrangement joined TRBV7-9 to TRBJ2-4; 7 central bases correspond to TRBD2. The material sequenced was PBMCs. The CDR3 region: CASSLWKGTTQNIQYF. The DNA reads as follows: TGTGCCAGCAGCTTATGGAAAGGGACTACCCAAAACATTCAGTACTTC.